These T cell receptor beta chains were read from a single sample in a study of T cells in Graves' hyperthyroidism and ophthalmopathy. TCRdb re-called the multiplex PCR reads with MiXCR, one entry per CDR3 protein. The sample has a few hundred thousand distinct CDR3 sequences, 15% to 20% seen once. Sequencing was done on a sample of blood. Receptor source: a woman aged 18-29 years with Graves' ophthalmopathy. CDR3s include the opening cysteine and the closing phenylalanine or tryptophan. Fields, in order: D gene, V gene, clone size, J gene, CDR3 protein, CDR3 DNA. D genes are given only for firm matches. Clone size, where shown, is once, few, many, or a class for clones that have expanded.

D: TRBD2
V: TRBV4-2
size: .
J: TRBJ2-1
CDR3: CASSHAQTSGSINEQFF
DNA: TGTGCCAGCAGCCATGCCCAGACTAGCGGGAGTATCAATGAGCAGTTCTTC

D: .
V: TRBV3-1
size: .
J: TRBJ2-7
CDR3: CASSQFGGGYEQYF
DNA: TGTGCCAGCAGCCAGTTCGGGGGAGGATACGAGCAGTACTTC

D: TRBD1
V: TRBV7-9
size: few
J: TRBJ1-1
CDR3: CASSSSTGLMNTEAFF
DNA: TGTGCCAGCAGCTCATCGACAGGGTTGATGAACACTGAAGCTTTCTTT

D: .
V: TRBV12-3/TRBV12-4
size: many
J: TRBJ2-2
CDR3: CASTQFRGSAGELFF
DNA: TGTGCCAGCACCCAGTTTAGAGGGAGCGCCGGGGAGCTGTTTTTT

D: TRBD2
V: TRBV2
size: few
J: TRBJ2-3
CDR3: CASSYSGGGTDTQYF
DNA: TGTGCCAGCTCCTATAGCGGGGGGGGCACAGATACGCAGTATTTT

D: .
V: TRBV30
size: few
J: TRBJ2-7
CDR3: CAWKPKVLYEQYF
DNA: TGTGCCTGGAAACCGAAGGTACTCTACGAGCAGTACTTC

D: .
V: TRBV7-9
size: few
J: TRBJ1-3
CDR3: CASSQQGRISGNTIYF
DNA: TGTGCCAGCAGCCAACAGGGACGTATCTCTGGAAACACCATATATTTT

D: .
V: TRBV19
size: .
J: TRBJ2-6
CDR3: CASRRDFSGANVLTF
DNA: TGTGCCAGTAGACGGGATTTTTCTGGGGCCAACGTCCTGACTTTC

D: .
V: TRBV5-6
size: .
J: TRBJ2-7
CDR3: CASSWDFSGNNEQYF
DNA: TGTGCCAGCAGCTGGGACTTCTCGGGTAACAACGAGCAGTACTTC

D: TRBD1
V: TRBV20-1
size: .
J: TRBJ1-6
CDR3: CSAGDRGTYNSPLHF
DNA: TGCAGTGCAGGGGACAGGGGCACATATAATTCACCCCTCCACTTT

D: TRBD1
V: TRBV5-1
size: many
J: TRBJ1-1
CDR3: CASSSAGGGGNTEAFF
DNA: TGCGCCAGCAGCTCCGCAGGGGGCGGGGGGAACACTGAAGCTTTCTTT

D: .
V: TRBV24-1
size: few
J: TRBJ1-5
CDR3: CATSGREQPQHF
DNA: TGTGCCACCAGTGGGCGCGAGCAGCCCCAGCATTTT

D: .
V: TRBV4-2
size: .
J: TRBJ2-5
CDR3: CASSQVGNQETQYF
DNA: TGTGCCAGCAGCCAAGTGGGGAACCAAGAGACCCAGTACTTC

D: TRBD2
V: TRBV28
size: .
J: TRBJ2-7
CDR3: CASSPPGTSGRAYEQYF
DNA: TGTGCCAGCAGTCCACCCGGGACTAGCGGGAGGGCCTACGAGCAGTACTTC

D: TRBD2
V: TRBV30
size: few
J: TRBJ2-3
CDR3: CAWSLAGGTDTQYF
DNA: TGTGCCTGGAGCCTAGCGGGGGGCACAGATACGCAGTATTTT

D: TRBD2
V: TRBV4-1
size: few
J: TRBJ2-7
CDR3: CASSQGLAGFPYEQYF
DNA: TGCGCCAGCAGCCAAGGACTAGCGGGATTCCCCTACGAGCAGTACTTC

D: TRBD1
V: TRBV9
size: .
J: TRBJ1-2
CDR3: CASSVGGDRHDYTF
DNA: TGTGCCAGCAGCGTAGGCGGGGACAGGCATGACTACACCTTC

D: .
V: TRBV10-3
size: many
J: TRBJ2-7
CDR3: CAISDGGRRDEQYF
DNA: TGTGCCATCAGTGATGGGGGGCGCAGGGACGAGCAGTACTTC

D: .
V: TRBV27
size: many
J: TRBJ1-5
CDR3: CASSLSFPGQPQHF
DNA: TGTGCCAGCAGTTTAAGCTTCCCCGGGCAGCCCCAGCATTTT

D: TRBD1
V: TRBV28
size: many
J: TRBJ1-6
CDR3: CASSLYQGALNSPLHF
DNA: TGTGCCAGCAGTTTATATCAGGGGGCGCTGAATTCACCCCTCCACTTT

D: .
V: TRBV5-4
size: few
J: TRBJ1-1
CDR3: CASSLVGLGHDEAFF
DNA: TGTGCCAGCAGCTTGGTCGGGTTGGGGCATGATGAAGCTTTCTTT

D: .
V: TRBV12-3/TRBV12-4
size: .
J: TRBJ2-2
CDR3: CASSLKIGVGVAGELFF
DNA: TGTGCCAGCAGTTTAAAGATTGGGGTAGGGGTAGCGGGGGAGCTGTTTTTT

D: .
V: TRBV4-1
size: few
J: TRBJ1-2
CDR3: CASSQEPTNPNYGYTF
DNA: TGCGCCAGCAGCCAAGAACCGACAAACCCTAACTATGGCTACACCTTC

D: TRBD1
V: TRBV6-1
size: .
J: TRBJ1-1
CDR3: CASSATGGAEAFF
DNA: TGTGCCAGCAGCGCCACAGGGGGAGCTGAAGCTTTCTTT

D: .
V: TRBV3-1
size: many
J: TRBJ2-3
CDR3: CASMSALGRDTQYF
DNA: TGTGCCAGCATGAGCGCCCTTGGACGAGATACGCAGTATTTT

D: .
V: TRBV12-5
size: many
J: TRBJ1-5
CDR3: CASGPPPDGSNQPQHF
DNA: TGTGCTAGTGGTCCGCCCCCGGACGGTAGCAATCAGCCCCAGCATTTT

D: TRBD2
V: TRBV7-3
size: few
J: TRBJ2-5
CDR3: CASSPSRLAGAQETQYF
DNA: TGTGCCAGCAGCCCCTCCCGACTAGCGGGGGCACAAGAGACCCAGTACTTC

D: .
V: TRBV30
size: few
J: TRBJ1-5
CDR3: CAWSRGMEQPQHF
DNA: TGTGCCTGGAGTCGCGGCATGGAGCAGCCCCAGCATTTT

D: .
V: TRBV6-1
size: many
J: TRBJ2-7
CDR3: CASSPGFGSYEQYF
DNA: TGTGCCAGCAGTCCAGGGTTTGGATCCTACGAGCAGTACTTC

D: TRBD1
V: TRBV15
size: .
J: TRBJ2-5
CDR3: CATSGVQGLETQYF
DNA: TGTGCCACCAGCGGCGTACAGGGGTTAGAGACCCAGTACTTC

D: .
V: TRBV7-2
size: few
J: TRBJ1-1
CDR3: CASSGISTLMNTEAFF
DNA: TGTGCCAGCAGCGGGATATCCACCTTAATGAACACTGAAGCTTTCTTT

D: .
V: TRBV11-1
size: .
J: TRBJ2-7
CDR3: CASSAATGRLSEQYF
DNA: TGTGCCAGCAGCGCCGCGACAGGCCGTTTATCCGAGCAGTACTTC

D: .
V: TRBV5-1
size: many
J: TRBJ1-2
CDR3: CASSFGDGYTF
DNA: TGCGCCAGCAGCTTCGGGGATGGCTACACCTTC

D: TRBD1
V: TRBV5-4
size: few
J: TRBJ1-4
CDR3: CASSFRSGGNEKLFF
DNA: TGTGCCAGCAGCTTCCGGTCAGGGGGCAATGAAAAACTGTTTTTT

D: TRBD1
V: TRBV5-4
size: few
J: TRBJ1-2
CDR3: CASSVDRVSYGYTF
DNA: TGTGCCAGCAGCGTGGACAGGGTCTCGTATGGCTACACCTTC

D: .
V: TRBV4-3
size: .
J: TRBJ1-2
CDR3: CASSQDARGYGYTF
DNA: TGCGCCAGCAGCCAAGATGCCAGGGGATACGGCTACACCTTC

D: .
V: TRBV30
size: many
J: TRBJ1-1
CDR3: CAWSRFSEAFF
DNA: TGTGCCTGGAGTCGGTTTTCTGAAGCTTTCTTT

D: .
V: TRBV10-3
size: .
J: TRBJ2-7
CDR3: CAISLGGSSYEQYF
DNA: TGTGCCATCAGTTTAGGGGGGTCCTCCTACGAGCAGTACTTC

D: TRBD1
V: TRBV25-1
size: .
J: TRBJ1-1
CDR3: CASSEHGTANTEAFF
DNA: TGTGCCAGCAGTGAACACGGGACAGCGAACACTGAAGCTTTCTTT

D: .
V: TRBV11-1
size: many
J: TRBJ1-2
CDR3: CASSWGGAQGYTF
DNA: TGTGCCAGCAGCTGGGGGGGCGCGCAAGGCTACACCTTC

D: .
V: TRBV13
size: many
J: TRBJ1-5
CDR3: CASSLGGPYSNQPQHF
DNA: TGTGCCAGCAGCTTAGGGGGGCCTTATAGCAATCAGCCCCAGCATTTT

D: TRBD2
V: TRBV9
size: many
J: TRBJ2-2
CDR3: CASSVVAGITGELFF
DNA: TGTGCCAGCAGCGTAGTAGCGGGAATCACCGGGGAGCTGTTTTTT

D: .
V: TRBV3-1
size: .
J: TRBJ1-2
CDR3: CASSPGAGSGYGYTF
DNA: TGTGCCAGCAGCCCAGGGGCGGGGAGTGGCTATGGCTACACCTTC